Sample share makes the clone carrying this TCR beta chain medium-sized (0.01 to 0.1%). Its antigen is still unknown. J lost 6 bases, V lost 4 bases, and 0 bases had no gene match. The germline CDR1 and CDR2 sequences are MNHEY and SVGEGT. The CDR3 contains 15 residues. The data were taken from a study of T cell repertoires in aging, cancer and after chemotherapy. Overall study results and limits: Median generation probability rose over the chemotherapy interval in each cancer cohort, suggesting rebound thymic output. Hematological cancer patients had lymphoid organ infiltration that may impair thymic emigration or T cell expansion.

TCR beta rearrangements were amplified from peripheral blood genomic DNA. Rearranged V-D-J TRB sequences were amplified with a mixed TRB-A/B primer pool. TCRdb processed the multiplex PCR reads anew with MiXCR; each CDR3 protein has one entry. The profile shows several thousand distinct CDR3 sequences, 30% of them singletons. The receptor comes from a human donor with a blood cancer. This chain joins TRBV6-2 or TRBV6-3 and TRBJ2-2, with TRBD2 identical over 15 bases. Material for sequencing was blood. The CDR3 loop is CASSWTSGGAGELFF. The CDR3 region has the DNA TGTGCCAGCAGTTGGACTAGCGGGGGGGCCGGGGAGCTGTTTTTT.